This T cell receptor beta chain was sequenced in a study of cytomegalovirus exposure and HLA in healthy donors. Samples came from healthy bone marrow donors. The CDR3 length is 16 residues. Germline loops: CDR1 MDHEN, CDR2 SYDVKM. The V end was cut by 1 base, the J end by 3 bases, with 13 bases between. The primer mix had 60 Vbeta and 13 Jbeta primers. Produced via immunoSEQ multiplex PCR; TCRdb's table is partial and in-frame only. The sample holds more than 110,000 clones, approximately 63% seen once. The origin of this receptor is a woman aged 60-70 years in good health and CMV-seropositive. This chain joins TRBV28 and TRBJ1-5, with D perhaps TRBD1 (6 bases). The material sequenced was PBMCs. CDR3 loop: CASSLSTDRNNQPQHF. The CDR3 DNA reads as TGTGCCAGCAGTTTATCTACCGACAGGAACAATCAGCCCCAGCATTTT.